This TCR beta chain is drawn from a study of T cell repertoires in cytomegalovirus infection. Looking at the study overall: CMV epitopes, recently identified HLA-C-restricted and well-studied HLA-B-restricted, were used. The study's findings and limits: Clonotypes of TCR beta that were HLA-C-restricted and CMV-specific dominated the ex vivo response. Summed frequency of shared TCR beta families picked out CMV carriers who also had the relevant HLA.

MiXCR, run by TCRdb on the reads, gives a single entry per CDR3 protein. The data contain 450,000 to 600,000 distinct CDR3 sequences, roughly 34% of them seen just once; the ten biggest clones take up about a sixth. On this clonotype itself: Its antigen is unidentified.

This CDR3 has 15 amino acids. Germline CDR1 MNHNS, CDR2 SASEGT. V lost 7 bases, J lost 0 bases, and 13 bases lay in between. The clonotype comes from a human donor in good health (CMV status not recorded). Some clones in this sample may be carry-over from other donors' samples. The sequencing used cultured PBMCs, collected from culture after CMV antigen stimulation. This rearrangement joins TRBV6-1 to TRBJ2-1; D possibly matches TRBD1 or TRBD2 (5 bases each). This CDR3 is CASTEGRSSYNEQFF. The CDR3 nucleotides read TGTGCCAGCACCGAGGGGCGGAGCTCCTACAATGAGCAGTTCTTC.